This entry concerns a single T cell receptor beta chain. Measured with immunoSEQ multiplex PCR; TCRdb has only the in-frame clones, and not every one. The sample contains 55,000 to 75,000 clones, 88% of which appear only once. CDR3 length: 16 residues. V lost 0 bases, J lost 2 bases, and 12 bases lay in between. The germline V gene has CDR1 SGHRS and CDR2 YFSETQ. The data belong to a study of T cell responses to AZD1222 COVID-19 vaccine. This specimen was peripheral blood, taken on day 0 of AZD1222 vaccination. V usage is TRBV5-1 and J usage is TRBJ1-3; no reliable D call. This receptor was taken from an adult in good health. CDR3 loop: CASSLGPESPGNTIYF. DNA of the CDR3: TGCGCCAGCAGCTTGGGACCGGAATCCCCTGGAAACACCATATATTTT.